This record looks at one T cell receptor beta chain sequence and its context. This sample was included in a study of blood T cell repertoires in COVID-19. Background on the study: There were acute and convalescent COVID-19 samples, and they came from the United States, Italy and Spain. PBMCs, B-cell-depleted T cells, or T cells were the source of the cDNA or gDNA that made up the material.

Cohort allocation depended upon clinical history that participants reported. Per the germline V gene, CDR1 is SGHVS and CDR2 is FQNEAQ. The CDR3 has 16 amino acids. The trim removed 1 base at V and 0 bases at J, leaving 1 base unmatched. Authors' analysis steps: Nucleated cell number was recorded as an estimate derived from reference gene primer amplification. Using immunoSEQ multiplex PCR, the repertoire was profiled, and TCRdb retains in-frame clones only, with some absent. The DNA was the basis for D and trimming; V, J and clone size are from that table. The top ten hold less than 7% of the sample, which has 220,000 or so clones, 84% seen once.

V and J are TRBV7-8 and TRBJ1-3, with 9 bases fitting TRBD1. The clonotype was recovered from a woman between 40 and 55 years old who had recovered from COVID-19. Sequenced material: PBMCs or T cells enriched from blood (not recorded which). CDR3 bases: TGTGCCAGCAGCTTAGGGACAGGGGTCTCTGGAAACACCATATATTTT. Its translation is CASSLGTGVSGNTIYF.